This T cell receptor (beta chain) was sequenced during a study of tumor-infiltrating lymphocytes in primary liver carcinoma. In the study overall: Patients, male and female, were 30 to 69 years old. Each sample had roughly 3.65 to 7.5 million productive TCRbeta reads regardless of tissue type.

The CDR3 has 16 amino acids. Per the germline V gene, CDR1 is SGHAT and CDR2 is FQNNGV. The input was about 500 ng total RNA; TCR beta cDNA was made from it with a constant-region primer. Three nested multiplex PCR rounds, a slightly modified ARM-PCR, produced the libraries for TCR beta. The study ran its first two PCR rounds for about 11 cycles each, using TRBV1-TRBV30 forward primers and a C-beta reverse primer. TCRdb reprocessed the multiplex PCR reads via MiXCR and lists one record per CDR3 protein. The table records about 23,000 distinct CDR3 sequences, roughly three quarters of them present only once. Co-extraction of both nucleic acids (RNA and DNA) used roughly 18-32 mg of unsorted bulk tissue. Infection with HBV was chronic in patients; they were treatment-naive. Overall study findings and caveats: Appearing in all five tumor regions was true of only about 7-24% of top clones.

In regard to this clonotype: Its antigen is currently unknown. Germline and junction disagree at one end, which may indicate a read error.

The chain uses TRBV11-2 and TRBJ2-1; a weak D match, TRBD2 (6 bases). This TCR was sampled from a woman aged 30 to 39 with primary liver carcinoma and hepatitis B virus infection. Specimen: liver tumor tissue from sampling region 5. Documented subset: tumor region T5, tumor centre. This CDR3 reads CASILSLDGSYNELLF. The CDR3 region has the DNA TGTGCCAGCATCTTAAGCCTGGACGGGAGCTACAATGAGCTGCTCTTC.